This T cell receptor (beta chain) was sequenced for a study of cytomegalovirus exposure and HLA in healthy donors. 13 Jbeta primers and 60 Vbeta primers were used for the PCR. Only in-frame clones appear in the TCRdb table, and some are missing; sequencing was by immunoSEQ multiplex PCR. The sample contains 120,000 to 150,000 clones, 76% of which appear only once. Study findings and constraints: High sensitivity and specificity were reportedly achieved when the classifier diagnosed cytomegalovirus status.

V gave up 4 bases and J gave up 5 bases, with 17 bases separating them. This CDR3 comprises 15 residues. Germline loops: CDR1 SGHNT, CDR2 YENEEA. Points on this clone: No antigen is known for it.

The sequence was obtained from a middle-aged woman in good health and CMV-seronegative. Sequencing was performed on PBMCs. V is TRBV11-3 and J is TRBJ2-5, with D tentatively TRBD2 (6 bases). The CDR3 spells CASSSLGGGLETQYF. DNA of the CDR3: TGTGCCAGCAGCTCGCTCGGGGGAGGTTTGGAGACCCAGTACTTC.